The 4 T cell receptor beta chains reported below all come from one sample, sequenced in a study of blood T cell repertoires in COVID-19 (dated by TCRdb to 2019 to 2021). The receptor library was made with the immunoSEQ multiplex PCR assay. What TCRdb holds here is the immuneACCESS table cut down to in-frame rearrangements. Part of the clones is not present; checked against another copy, under half of the missing clones reflect an unresolved V gene, and the others are unexplained. This sample lists about 300,000 clones; 85% were detected once. 1.5% to 2% of the sample is held by the ten biggest clonotypes. The sequenced sample was PBMCs or T cells enriched from blood (not recorded which). Receptor source: a woman younger than 45 who had been exposed to COVID-19.

The chain has TRBV6-2 or TRBV6-3 and TRBJ1-5; maybe TRBD1 (5 bases). V lost 5 bases to trimming and J lost 7 bases, with 12 bases between them. There are 13 residues in the CDR3. Germline V CDR1 and CDR2: MNHEY, SVGEGT. CDR3 residues: CASSRPGRQPQHF. The CDR3 DNA follows: TGTGCCAGCAGTCGTCCAGGGAGGCAGCCCCAGCATTTT.

The rearrangement links TRBV30 to TRBJ1-2; 9 bases are a match to TRBD1. The CDR3 totals 14 residues. Germline CDR1 is GTSNPN and CDR2 is SVGIG (reference sequence). V dropped 0 bases and J dropped 7; count of bases not matched to a gene: 6. CDR3 loop: CAWSVQGALGGYTF. The CDR3 DNA follows: TGTGCCTGGAGTGTACAGGGGGCTCTGGGTGGCTACACCTTC.

In its sample, this clone was seen once. The CDR3 sequence: CASSHRAGGLDTQYF. CDR3 DNA: TGTGCCAGCAGCCACAGGGCGGGGGGGCTGGATACGCAGTATTTT. The rearrangement joins TRBV3-1 (or the pseudogene TRBV3-2) to TRBJ2-3; 9 bases line up with TRBD2. V shed 3 bases, J shed 6 bases, and the junction held 7 bases outside the gene matches. CDR1 and CDR2 from the germline V gene are LGHDT and YNNKEL (reference sequence). The CDR3 runs 15 residues.

The gene calls are TRBV28 and TRBJ1-4, with D perhaps matching TRBD1 (5 bases). The V end was cut by 5 bases, the J end by 7 bases, with 17 bases between. This CDR3 has 15 amino acids. CDR1 MDHEN and CDR2 SYDVKM come from the germline V gene. Here the CDR3 reads CASSPYRNQGEKLFF. The CDR3 region has the DNA TGTGCCAGCAGTCCGTACAGGAATCAGGGTGAAAAACTGTTTTTT.